Below, 12 T cell receptor beta chains from the same sample are listed, as sequenced in a study of T cell responses to AZD1222 COVID-19 vaccine. TCRdb keeps only in-frame clones here, not all; method: immunoSEQ multiplex PCR. The sample carries 120,000 to 150,000 clones, 90% to 95% recorded once. This specimen was peripheral blood, taken 28 days after the second AZD1222 dose. Receptors were obtained from an adult who received the AZD1222 COVID-19 vaccine.

The chain is built from TRBV6-5 and TRBJ1-4; D uncertain. The length of the CDR3 is 11 residues. Germline V gives CDR1 MNHEY, CDR2 SVGAGI. This chain's CDR3 is CAGQNNEKLFF. The DNA for the CDR3 is TGTGCTGGCCAGAATAATGAAAAACTGTTTTTT.

The CDR3 region is CASSSPTSGRHQEYF. DNA of the CDR3: TGTGCCAGCAGCTCTCCGACTAGCGGGAGGCATCAGGAGTACTTC. V is TRBV7-2 and J is TRBJ2-7, with 13 bases fitting TRBD2. V shed 4 bases, J shed 11 bases, and the junction held 11 bases outside the gene matches. The CDR3 is 15 residues long. The germline gives CDR1 SGHTA, CDR2 FQGNSA.

V and J are TRBV11-3 and TRBJ1-1; TRBD1 is a possible D gene (5 bases). The CDR3 has 15 amino acids. CDR1 SGHNT and CDR2 YENEEA come from the germline V gene. The V end was cut by 4 bases, the J end by 4 bases, with 16 bases between. This CDR3 reads CASSSRTGEGTEAFF. CDR3 sequence (DNA): TGTGCCAGCAGCTCCAGGACGGGGGAGGGCACTGAAGCTTTCTTT.

The chain employs TRBV27 and TRBJ1-5, with D perhaps TRBD1 (5 bases). This CDR3 is 15 amino acids long. Germline V gives CDR1 MNHEY, CDR2 SMNVEV (reference sequence). V was trimmed by 3 bases and J by 1 base, leaving 10 bases between them. The CDR3 region has the DNA TGTGCCAGCAGTTTCTCGAGGGGAAGCAATCAGCCCCAGCATTTT. It specifies CASSFSRGSNQPQHF.

In DNA, the CDR3 is TGTGCCAGCCTCCCGCAGGCGCAGGGTAGAAGCGAGCAGTACTTC. This encodes CASLPQAQGRSEQYF. This sequence joins TRBV5-6 and TRBJ2-7; the D gene is possibly TRBD1 (5 bases). Trimming left V 7 bases short and J 6 bases short, with 23 bases between. Germline V gene sequence: CDR1 SGHDT, CDR2 YYEEEE. The CDR3 contains 15 residues.

The CDR3 DNA reads as TGTGCCTGGAACAGTCACTCTGGAAACACCATATATTTT. Amino acid sequence: CAWNSHSGNTIYF. This chain connects TRBV30 to TRBJ1-3; D ambiguous. V shed 4 bases and J shed 0 bases, with 7 bases lying between them. CDR1 GTSNPN and CDR2 SVGIG come from the germline V gene (reference sequence). This CDR3 region has 13 residues. Variable domain in full (rest from reference TRBV30 and TRBJ1-3): SQTIHQWPATLVQPVGSPLSLECTVEGTSNPNLYWYRQAAGRGLQLLFYSVGIGQISSEVPQNLSASRPQDRQFILSSKKLLLSDSGFYLCAWNSHSGNTIYFGEGSWLTVV.

This chain uses TRBV11-2 with TRBJ2-3; 11 nucleotides line up with TRBD1. Trimming at V came to 5 bases and at J to 5 bases, leaving 9 bases not matched to a gene. The CDR3 spans 16 residues. The germline V gene has CDR1 SGHAT and CDR2 FQNNGV. The CDR3 DNA reads as TGTGCCAGCAGCCCTTGGGCGGGACAGGGGGGAGATACGCAGTATTTT. This codes for CASSPWAGQGGDTQYF.

This clone was counted a single time. V usage is TRBV11-3 and J usage is TRBJ2-3; maybe TRBD1 (6 bases). CDR1 SGHNT and CDR2 YENEEA come from the germline V gene. This CDR3 contains 15 residues. V was trimmed by 6 bases and J by 2 bases, leaving 15 bases between them. CDR3 protein: CASRKLRGLTDTQYF. The CDR3 DNA sequence: TGTGCCAGCAGAAAGCTCAGGGGTCTCACAGATACGCAGTATTTT.

The rearrangement joins TRBV4-1 to TRBJ2-7, with D uncertain. Germline V lookup: CDR1 MGHRA, CDR2 YSYEKL. There are 14 residues in the CDR3. The germline V and J ends were trimmed by 0 bases and 4 bases, with 10 bases remaining between them. The CDR3 DNA sequence: TGCGCCAGCAGCCAAGAATCGAGTAAGTACGAGCAGTACTTC. Its translation: CASSQESSKYEQYF.

The chain carries TRBV30 and TRBJ2-3; TRBD2 agrees at 10 bases. The V and J ends lost 3 bases and 4 bases, in that order; junction bases with no gene match: 16. The V gene's germline CDR1 is GTSNPN and CDR2 SVGIG (reference sequence). The CDR3 consists of 18 residues. The chain's CDR3 is CAWSTRSLSGGRSDTQYF. In DNA form, the CDR3 reads TGTGCCTGGAGCACGCGGAGCCTTAGCGGGGGGCGGTCAGATACGCAGTATTTT.

The chain joins TRBV11-3 to TRBJ2-7; 8 bases are shared with TRBD2. CDR3 length: 14 amino acids. Germline V gene sequence: CDR1 SGHNT, CDR2 YENEEA. V trimming: 1 base; J trimming: 7 bases; junction bases outside the gene matches: 6. Here the CDR3 reads CASSLGSAGGEQYF. CDR3 sequence (DNA): TGTGCCAGCAGCTTAGGGTCGGCGGGAGGTGAGCAGTACTTC.

The table lists this clone with a count of one. The chain recombines TRBV7-7 with TRBJ2-2; TRBD1 matches 8 bases. Trimming removed 5 bases from V and 6 bases from J; junction bases left unmatched: 8. There are 15 residues in the CDR3. CDR1 SSHAT and CDR2 FNYEAQ come from the germline V gene (reference sequence). This CDR3 is CASSTGQGSAGELFF. The CDR3 coding sequence is TGTGCCAGCAGCACCGGACAGGGATCGGCCGGGGAGCTGTTTTTT.